This TCR beta chain was sequenced during a study of post-analysis software for immune sequencing data. Overall study: The courses of disease that were included comprised relapsing-remitting, secondary progressive and progressive-relapsing multiple sclerosis.

The V end was cut by 6 bases, the J end by 0 bases, with 12 bases between. This CDR3 has 15 amino acids. This clonotype was seen only a few times. Its target is unknown. Prepared TCR beta cDNA libraries contained unique molecular identifiers. MiXCR was run by TCRdb on the PCR reads, yielding one entry per CDR3 protein. The sample includes about 460,000 distinct CDR3 sequences, roughly 46% of them seen just once. Findings of the study overall: Relative to controls, patients with multiple sclerosis showed significantly lower normalized Chao1 diversity. Included in a set of roughly five TRBV segments more frequent in patients than controls were TRBV5-6, TRBV5-1 and TRBV20-1. By F measure, strong co-clustering occurred among samples prepared in the same batch.

This sequence was found in a girl between 10 and 17 years old with multiple sclerosis. The specimen was blood. The chain employs TRBV12-3 or TRBV12-4 and TRBJ2-1; D is unresolved. The CDR3: CASSRTSYSYNEQFF. CDR3 bases: TGTGCCAGCAGCCGCACCTCCTACTCCTACAATGAGCAGTTCTTC.